Each of the 26 T cell receptor beta chains below was sequenced from the same sample in a study of shared clonotypes between healthy human individuals. Using immunoSEQ multiplex PCR, the repertoire was profiled, and TCRdb retains in-frame clones only, with some absent. The sample has a few hundred thousand clones, about 97% seen once; the top ten hold roughly 0.055%. The sample consisted of naive CD4+ T cells sorted from blood. Specified subset: CD45RA+ positively selected. All receptors derive from a woman aged 25 to 45 in good health.

This clone was observed once. The J gene is TRBJ1-2, the V gene TRBV6-6, with D perhaps TRBD1 (6 bases). The germline gives CDR1 MNHNY, CDR2 SVGAGI (reference sequence). The V end lost 8 bases, the J end lost 8 bases, and 15 bases lay between the germline ends. The CDR3 is 12 amino acids. This chain's CDR3 is CASAFGGQGYTF. The CDR3 DNA reads as TGTGCCAGCGCTTTTGGGGGGCAGGGCTACACCTTC.

This rearrangement joins TRBV16 to TRBJ2-3, with 7 bases aligning to TRBD1. CDR3 length equals 15 residues. V shed 3 bases and J 2 bases; nucleotides not matched to a gene: 5. The germline gives CDR1 KGHSY, CDR2 FQNENV. CDR3 region: CASSQTGSNTDTQYF. As DNA, the CDR3 is TGTGCCAGCAGCCAGACAGGGAGTAACACAGATACGCAGTATTTT.

This rearrangement joins TRBV10-3 to TRBJ2-7; 7 bases are a match to TRBD2. The CDR3 is 14 residues long. CDR1 and CDR2 from the germline V gene are ENHRY and SYGVKD. Losses at the gene ends were 3 bases for V and 3 bases for J; bases not matched to a gene: 5. CDR3 in DNA: TGTGCCATCAGTGACCCGGGGGGATACTACGAGCAGTACTTC. It codes for CAISDPGGYYEQYF.

This sequence joins TRBV27 and TRBJ1-5; no clear D gene. The V gene lost 6 bases and the J gene lost 0 bases, with 6 bases spanning the gap. Per the germline V gene, CDR1 is MNHEY and CDR2 is SMNVEV (reference sequence). The CDR3 spans 13 residues. The CDR3 sequence is CASSPYSNQPQHF. The CDR3 nucleotides read TGTGCCAGCAGCCCCTATAGCAATCAGCCCCAGCATTTT.

The chain has TRBV29-1 and TRBJ2-3, with a tentative D call TRBD1 (5 bases). The CDR3 has 14 amino acids. CDR1 is SQVTM, CDR2 ANQGSEA, per germline. V lost 4 bases and J lost 4, with 15 bases in between. The CDR3 loop reads CSVGGRVDSDTQYF. The CDR3, as DNA: TGCAGCGTTGGCGGCAGGGTGGATTCAGATACGCAGTATTTT.

This chain links TRBV28 with TRBJ2-2; D might be TRBD2 (6 bases). Between the trimmed V and J ends, which lost 4 bases and 5 bases, there was a span of 20 bases. Germline values: CDR1 MDHEN, CDR2 SYDVKM. The CDR3 has 17 residues. The CDR3 nucleotides read TGTGCCAGCAGTTCGAACCCTGGGAGGATAGGGACCGGGGAGCTGTTTTTT. It encodes CASSSNPGRIGTGELFF.

V gene TRBV7-3 combines with J gene TRBJ2-3; D not resolved. From germline, CDR1 is SGHTA and CDR2 FQGTGA. The CDR3 has 15 amino acids. The V end lost 5 bases, the J end lost 6 bases, and 18 bases lay between the germline ends. This CDR3 reads CASSPRASLGDTQYF. For the CDR3, the DNA is TGTGCCAGCAGCCCCCGGGCCTCATTGGGGGATACGCAGTATTTT.

The CDR3 sequence: CASSSASLAGQNIQYF. CDR3 in DNA: TGTGCCAGCAGTTCCGCTTCCCTAGCGGGACAAAACATTCAGTACTTC. The V gene is TRBV28, the J gene TRBJ2-4, with 9 bases aligning to TRBD2. Trimming removed 4 bases from V and 5 bases from J; junction bases left unmatched: 9. This CDR3 spans 16 amino acids. Germline values: CDR1 MDHEN, CDR2 SYDVKM.

The genes are TRBV7-3 and TRBJ1-1; no definite D call. Looked up from germline, CDR1 is SGHTA and CDR2 is FQGTGA. V lost 2 bases and J lost 2, with 6 bases in between. This CDR3 is 13 amino acids long. CDR3 protein: CASSLGFNTEAFF. The CDR3 bases are TGTGCCAGCAGCTTAGGTTTTAACACTGAAGCTTTCTTT.

The J gene is TRBJ2-1, the V gene TRBV4-2; 7 bases line up with TRBD2. The germline gives CDR1 LGHNA, CDR2 YNFKEQ. The CDR3 spans 15 residues. Trimming removed 1 base from V and 2 bases from J; junction bases left unmatched: 2. CDR3 loop: CASSQGGSPYNEQFF. The CDR3 DNA follows: TGTGCCAGCAGCCAAGGCGGGAGCCCCTACAATGAGCAGTTCTTC.

The V call is TRBV5-1, the J call TRBJ2-2; possible D gene TRBD1, 7 bases. Germline loops: CDR1 SGHRS, CDR2 YFSETQ. V was clipped by 0 bases and J by 7 bases, with 16 bases between them. The CDR3 consists of 16 residues. The CDR3 reads CASSLAFGGGLGELFF. The CDR3 DNA reads as TGCGCCAGCAGCTTGGCGTTTGGAGGGGGCCTCGGGGAGCTGTTTTTT.

The gene calls are TRBV25-1 and TRBJ2-1; D gene uncertain. The CDR3 contains 12 residues. V dropped 2 bases and J dropped 6 bases, with 5 bases sitting between them. CDR1 and CDR2 (germline): MGHDK, SYGVNS. The CDR3 DNA reads as TGTGCCAGCAGTGAACGCGTCAATGAGCAGTTCTTC. Residues: CASSERVNEQFF.

This clone was observed once. V and J are TRBV19 and TRBJ2-7; no reliable D call. The ends were cut back, 3 bases at V and 0 bases at J, with 9 bases in the middle. The CDR3 is made up of 14 amino acids. Germline assignment: CDR1 LNHDA and CDR2 SQIVND (reference sequence). The CDR3 loop reads CASSMQAVSYEQYF. The CDR3, as DNA: TGTGCCAGTAGTATGCAGGCCGTCTCCTACGAGCAGTACTTC. The full variable domain, completed using reference TRBV19 and TRBJ2-7, is DGGITQSPKYLFRKEGQNVTLSCEQNLNHDAMYWYRQDPGQGLRLIYYSQIVNDFQKGDIAEGYSVSREKKESFPLTVTSAQKNPTAFYLCASSMQAVSYEQYFGPGTRLTVT.

The chain joins TRBV5-1 to TRBJ2-2; tentative D call: TRBD2 (5 bases). The CDR3 length is 17 residues. Trimming removed 2 bases at V and 0 bases at J, with 14 bases between. CDR1 is SGHRS, CDR2 YFSETQ, per germline. For the CDR3, the DNA is TGCGCCAGCAGCTTAGGCGGGTGGGTCCCGAACACCGGGGAGCTGTTTTTT. Translating it yields CASSLGGWVPNTGELFF.

With regard to this clone: Other DNA sequences in this specimen translate into the identical CDR3. The rearrangement links TRBV15 to TRBJ2-2, with D uncertain. Looked up from germline, CDR1 is LNHNV and CDR2 is YYDKDF (reference sequence). This CDR3 spans 13 amino acids. V lost 2 bases and J lost 0, with 1 base in between. CDR3 nucleotide sequence: TGTGCCACCAGCAGAACGAACACCGGGGAGCTGTTTTTT. This gives the protein CATSRTNTGELFF.

This clone was found once. CDR3 residues: CASSRTEAPGYTF. CDR3 DNA: TGTGCCAGCAGCCGAACCGAGGCTCCAGGCTACACCTTC. This rearrangement joins TRBV13 to TRBJ1-2; the D is unclear. The CDR3 runs 13 residues. V was shortened by 5 bases and J by 8 bases, with 15 bases between the two germline ends. Germline V lookup: CDR1 PRHDT, CDR2 FYEKMQ (reference sequence).

The chain combines TRBV2 with TRBJ1-5; possibly TRBD1 for D (5 bases). The CDR3 covers 15 residues. Trimming took 4 bases from V and 5 from J, leaving 15 bases between them. Germline V gives CDR1 SNHLY, CDR2 FYNNEI. CDR3 in DNA: TGTGCCAGCAGTGCCCGGGGGGACGTCGATCAGCCCCAGCATTTT. It specifies CASSARGDVDQPQHF.

The chain uses TRBV7-8 and TRBJ1-3; possibly TRBD1 for D (5 bases). CDR3 length equals 19 residues. Germline CDR1 SGHVS, CDR2 FQNEAQ. Trimming cost V 3 bases and J 0 bases, with 21 bases left between them. The CDR3 loop reads CASSFIAPLGPLSGNTIYF. CDR3 nucleotide sequence: TGTGCCAGCAGCTTTATAGCACCCTTGGGGCCCCTCTCTGGAAACACCATATATTTT.

This clone has only one observation. V and J are TRBV28 and TRBJ2-4; TRBD1 is a possible D gene (6 bases). The CDR3 runs 16 residues. The V end lost 6 bases, the J end lost 0 bases, and 15 bases lay between the germline ends. The germline gives CDR1 MDHEN, CDR2 SYDVKM. As DNA, the CDR3 is TGTGCCAGCAGAAGGGGACAAGACTTAGCCAAAAACATTCAGTACTTC. It is translated as CASRRGQDLAKNIQYF.

This chain links TRBV29-1 with TRBJ2-5; the D gene is possibly TRBD2 (7 bases). This CDR3 comprises 12 residues. V was trimmed by 7 bases and J by 3 bases, leaving 12 bases between them. Germline V gene sequence: CDR1 SQVTM, CDR2 ANQGSEA. The DNA for the CDR3 is TGCAGCGCCGGGGGGCAGAAAGAGACCCAGTACTTC. Protein product: CSAGGQKETQYF.

The gene calls are TRBV4-1 and TRBJ1-6, with 7 bases that match TRBD1. The CDR3 spans 16 residues. Germline V gene data show CDR1 as MGHRA and CDR2 as YSYEKL. V shed 0 bases and J 7 bases; nucleotides not matched to a gene: 6. The CDR3 region is CASSQDQGQRNSPLHF. Here the CDR3 DNA reads TGCGCCAGCAGCCAAGATCAGGGACAGCGGAATTCACCCCTCCACTTT.

V is TRBV28 and J is TRBJ2-7; 12 nucleotides agree with TRBD2. The CDR3 runs to 17 residues. With V trimmed by 7 bases and J by 6 bases, 16 bases remained unmatched. Germline CDR1 reads MDHEN; CDR2 reads SYDVKM. The CDR3 region is CASTRERLAGEGFEQYF. The CDR3 coding sequence is TGTGCCAGCACCCGAGAACGACTAGCGGGAGAAGGGTTCGAGCAGTACTTC.

The CDR3 bases are TGTGCCAGCAGTTTATTACCAGGGTCTTCCATCAATGAGCAGTTCTTC. It encodes CASSLLPGSSINEQFF. The J gene is TRBJ2-1, the V gene TRBV28; tentatively, D is TRBD1 (5 bases). The ends were cut back, 1 base at V and 6 bases at J, with 16 bases in the middle. The CDR3 is made up of 16 amino acids. Germline CDR1 and CDR2: MDHEN and SYDVKM.

The V gene is TRBV5-1, the J gene TRBJ2-2; 10 bases match TRBD2. The germline gives CDR1 SGHRS, CDR2 YFSETQ. Germline trimming cut 3 bases from V and 4 bases from J; bases unmatched to any gene: 6. The CDR3 has 16 residues. As DNA, the CDR3 is TGCGCCAGCAGCTCCCCGGGACTAGCGTCCACCGGGGAGCTGTTTTTT. This encodes CASSSPGLASTGELFF.

The gene calls are TRBV14 and TRBJ2-7, with D possibly matching TRBD2 (7 bases). This CDR3 is 14 amino acids long. Germline assignment: CDR1 SGHDN and CDR2 FVKESK. V was shortened by 1 base and J by 6 bases, with 13 bases between the two germline ends. CDR3 in DNA: TGTGCCAGCAGCCAAGCCCGGGGGGCAGGCGAGCAGTACTTC. Protein product: CASSQARGAGEQYF.

The chain combines TRBV19 with TRBJ1-6; TRBD1 agrees at 7 bases. This CDR3 has 16 amino acids. V trimming: 5 bases; J trimming: 7 bases; junction bases outside the gene matches: 11. Germline lookup yields CDR1 LNHDA and CDR2 SQIVND (reference sequence). The DNA of the CDR3 is TGTGCCAGTAGTTCGCCTCCCGGGACAGACAATTCACCCCTCCACTTT. This translates into CASSSPPGTDNSPLHF.